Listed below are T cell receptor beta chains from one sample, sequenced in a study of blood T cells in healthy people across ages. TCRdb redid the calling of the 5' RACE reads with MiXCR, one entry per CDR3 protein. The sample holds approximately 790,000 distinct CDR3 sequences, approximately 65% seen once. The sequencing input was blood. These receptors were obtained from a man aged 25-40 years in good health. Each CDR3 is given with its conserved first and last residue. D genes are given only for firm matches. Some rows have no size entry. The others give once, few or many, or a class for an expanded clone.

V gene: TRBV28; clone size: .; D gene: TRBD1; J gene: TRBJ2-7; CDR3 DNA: TGTGCCAGCAGTTCAATTCTTTACGGGACAGGGGAGTACGAGCAGTACTTC; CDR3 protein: CASSSILYGTGEYEQYF
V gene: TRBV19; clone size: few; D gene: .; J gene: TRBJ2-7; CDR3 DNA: TGTGCCAGTAGCTCGGCGTACAATGAGCAGTACTTC; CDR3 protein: CASSSAYNEQYF
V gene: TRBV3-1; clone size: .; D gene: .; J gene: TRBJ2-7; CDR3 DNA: TGTGCCAGCAGCCAAGATGCGCAGTACGAGCAGTACTTC; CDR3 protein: CASSQDAQYEQYF
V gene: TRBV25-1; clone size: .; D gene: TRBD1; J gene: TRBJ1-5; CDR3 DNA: TGTGCCAGCAGTTCTCGACAGGGACGCGCAAATCAGCCCCAGCATTTT; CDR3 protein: CASSSRQGRANQPQHF
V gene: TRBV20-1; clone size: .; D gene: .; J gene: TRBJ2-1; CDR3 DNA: TGCAGTGCTGTCCCGGGCTCCCTCGGTGGGAATGAGCAGTTCTTC; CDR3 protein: CSAVPGSLGGNEQFF
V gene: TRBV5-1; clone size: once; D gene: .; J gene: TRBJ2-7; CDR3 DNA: TGCGCCAGCAGCTTGGAGGGCTCCATGAGGGCCTACGAGCAGTACTTC; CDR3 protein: CASSLEGSMRAYEQYF
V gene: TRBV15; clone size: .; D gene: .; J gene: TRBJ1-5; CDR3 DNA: TGTGCCACCGGCACAGGAACGCGGCAGCCCCAGCATTTT; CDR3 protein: CATGTGTRQPQHF
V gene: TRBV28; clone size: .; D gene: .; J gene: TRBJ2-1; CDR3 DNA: TGTGCCATCCAGGGGACCACTAGTGCCTACAATGAGCAGTTCTTC; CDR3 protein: CAIQGTTSAYNEQFF
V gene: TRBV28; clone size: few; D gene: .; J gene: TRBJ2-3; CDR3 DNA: TGTGCCAGCAGCCCACACCCCACTAGCCAGGTCACAGATACGCAGTATTTT; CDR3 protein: CASSPHPTSQVTDTQYF
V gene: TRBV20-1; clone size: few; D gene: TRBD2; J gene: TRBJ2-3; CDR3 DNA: TGCAGTGCAAACCCACCTAGCGGGGTAACAGATACGCAGTATTTT; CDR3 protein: CSANPPSGVTDTQYF
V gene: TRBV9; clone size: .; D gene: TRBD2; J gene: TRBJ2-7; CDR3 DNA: TGTGCCAGCAGCCCCAGAAGCGGGGGGGCGGGCGAGCAGTACTTC; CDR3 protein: CASSPRSGGAGEQYF
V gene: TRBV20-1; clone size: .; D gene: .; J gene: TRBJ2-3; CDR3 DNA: TGCAGTGCTAGAGAGATGTTCCAAATCACAGATACGCAGTATTTT; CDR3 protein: CSAREMFQITDTQYF
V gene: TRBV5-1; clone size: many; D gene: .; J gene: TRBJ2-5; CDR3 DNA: TGCGCCAGCAGCTTGGGTGGTAGTAGACAGACCCAGTACTTC; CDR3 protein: CASSLGGSRQTQYF
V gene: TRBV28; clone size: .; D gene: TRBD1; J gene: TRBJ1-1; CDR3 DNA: TGTGCCAGCAGTCCCGCGGACAGGGGGCTGACTGAAGCTTTCTTT; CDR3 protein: CASSPADRGLTEAFF
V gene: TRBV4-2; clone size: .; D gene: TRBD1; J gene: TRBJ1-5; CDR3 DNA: TGTGCCAGCAGCCAAGATCGGCGACAGGGCAGGGGCAATCAGCCCCAGCATTTT; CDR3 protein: CASSQDRRQGRGNQPQHF
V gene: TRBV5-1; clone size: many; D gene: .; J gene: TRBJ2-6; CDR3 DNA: TGTGCCAGCAGTCCGCAGGGCTCTGGGGCCAACGTCCTGACTTTC; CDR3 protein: CASSPQGSGANVLTF
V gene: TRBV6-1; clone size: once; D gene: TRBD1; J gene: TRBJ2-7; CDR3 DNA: TGTGCCAGCAGTCCCAAGGGACAGTCGATGTACTACGAGCAGTACTTC; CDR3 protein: CASSPKGQSMYYEQYF
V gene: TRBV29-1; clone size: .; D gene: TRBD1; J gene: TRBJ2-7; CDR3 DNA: TGCAGCGCAGGTGGGACAGAGACCTACGAGCAGTACTTC; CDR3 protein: CSAGGTETYEQYF
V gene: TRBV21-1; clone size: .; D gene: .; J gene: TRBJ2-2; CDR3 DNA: TGTGCCAGCAGCAACCCGGGAGGGGGCGCGCTGAACACCGGGGAGCTGTTTTTT; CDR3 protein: CASSNPGGGALNTGELFF
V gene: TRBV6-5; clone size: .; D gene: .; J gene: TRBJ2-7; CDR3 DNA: TGTGCCAGCAATGCGGGACGCCGGAGCGCCTACGAGCAGTACTTC; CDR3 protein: CASNAGRRSAYEQYF
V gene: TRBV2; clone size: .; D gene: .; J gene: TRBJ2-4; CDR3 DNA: TGTGCCAGCAGAGATAGTGGTGCCAAAAACATTCAGTACTTC; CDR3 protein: CASRDSGAKNIQYF
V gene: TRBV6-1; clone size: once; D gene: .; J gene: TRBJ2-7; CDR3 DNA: TGTGCCAGCAGTGAAGCCGGAGGACAGCCAAACTACGAGCAGTACTTC; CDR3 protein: CASSEAGGQPNYEQYF
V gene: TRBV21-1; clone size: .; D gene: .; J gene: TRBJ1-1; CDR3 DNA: TGTGCCAGCAACAAAGCTTGGAAGGACGGGATCATCTATGAAGCTTTCTTT; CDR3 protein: CASNKAWKDGIIYEAFF
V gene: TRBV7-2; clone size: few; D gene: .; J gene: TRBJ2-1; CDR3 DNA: TGTGCCAGCATCCCCTCGGGGCAGCGGAGCTACAATGAGCAGTTCTTC; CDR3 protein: CASIPSGQRSYNEQFF
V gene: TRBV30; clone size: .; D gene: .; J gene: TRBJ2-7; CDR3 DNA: TGTGCCTGGAGCGTGATCAGTTTCCCCTACGAGCAGTACTTC; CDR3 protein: CAWSVISFPYEQYF
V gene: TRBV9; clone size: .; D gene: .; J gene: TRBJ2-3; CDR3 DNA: TGTGCCAGCAGCGTAGCGCTGGGGGGAGGAACGGGTACGCAGTATTTT; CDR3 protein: CASSVALGGGTGTQYF
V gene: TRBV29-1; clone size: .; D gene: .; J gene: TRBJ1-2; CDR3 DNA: TGCAGCGTTGAATCTGGGTTTGGCTGCACCTTC; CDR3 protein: CSVESGFGCTF
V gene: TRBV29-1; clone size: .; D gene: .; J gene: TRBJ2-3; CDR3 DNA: TGCAGCACAGGACCAGGTCCTAGCACAGATACGCAGTATTTT; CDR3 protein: CSTGPGPSTDTQYF
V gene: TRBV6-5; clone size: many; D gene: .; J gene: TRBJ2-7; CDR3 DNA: TGTGCCAGCAGTTACAATCGAGGGACCGAGCAGTACTTC; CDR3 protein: CASSYNRGTEQYF
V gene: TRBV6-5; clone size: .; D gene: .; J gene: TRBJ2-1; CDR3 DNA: TGTGCCAGCAGTTATGGGCAGCGCTCATGGTTCTTC; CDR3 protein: CASSYGQRSWFF
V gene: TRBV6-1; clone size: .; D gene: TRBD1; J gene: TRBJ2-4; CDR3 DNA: TGTGCCAGCAGTCTCACCCAGGACAGGGGTGACATTCAGTACTTC; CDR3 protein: CASSLTQDRGDIQYF
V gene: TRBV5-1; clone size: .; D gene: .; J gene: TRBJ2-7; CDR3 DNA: TGCGCCAGCAGTCGCCGAGGGGAGCCCTACGAGCAGTACTTC; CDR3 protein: CASSRRGEPYEQYF
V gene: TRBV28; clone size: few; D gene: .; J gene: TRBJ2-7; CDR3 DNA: TGTGCCAGCAATAAGGGTGAGCAGTACTTC; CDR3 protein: CASNKGEQYF
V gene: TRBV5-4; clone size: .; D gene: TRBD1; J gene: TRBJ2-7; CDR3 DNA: TGTGCCAGCAGCTTACTACACAGGGGTGGCAGCTACGAGCAGTACTTC; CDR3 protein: CASSLLHRGGSYEQYF
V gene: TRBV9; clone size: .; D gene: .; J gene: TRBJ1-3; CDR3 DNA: TGTGCCAGCAGCTATCAGGGCAGGAGCTCTGGAAACACCATATATTTT; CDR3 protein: CASSYQGRSSGNTIYF
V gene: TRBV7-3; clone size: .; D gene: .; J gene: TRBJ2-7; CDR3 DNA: TGTGCCAGCAGCTTAACACCCGTGACTCCCGGGCCCTACGAGCAGTACTTC; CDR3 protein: CASSLTPVTPGPYEQYF
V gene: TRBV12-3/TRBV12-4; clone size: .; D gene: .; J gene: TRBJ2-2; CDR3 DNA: TGTGCCAGCAGTTTCCTAGCCCAAGGCGGGGAGCTGTTTTTT; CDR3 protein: CASSFLAQGGELFF
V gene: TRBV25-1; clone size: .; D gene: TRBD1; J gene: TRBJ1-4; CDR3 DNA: TGTGCCAGCAGTGGAATATACGACAGGGGCGACGAAAAACTGTTTTTT; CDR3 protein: CASSGIYDRGDEKLFF
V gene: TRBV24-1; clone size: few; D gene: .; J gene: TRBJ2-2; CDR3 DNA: TGTGCCACCAGTGGGATGAGGGTTTCCACCGGGGAGCTGTTTTTT; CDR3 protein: CATSGMRVSTGELFF
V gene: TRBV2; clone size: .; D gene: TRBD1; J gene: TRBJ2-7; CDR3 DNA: TGTGCCAGCAGTGATCGGACAGGGGCCCTATCTCGCTACGAGCAGTACTTC; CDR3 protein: CASSDRTGALSRYEQYF
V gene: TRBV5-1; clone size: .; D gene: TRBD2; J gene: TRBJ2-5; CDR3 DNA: TGCGCCAGCAGCGTTTGGACTAGCGGGGGGCAAGAGACCCAGTACTTC; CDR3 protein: CASSVWTSGGQETQYF
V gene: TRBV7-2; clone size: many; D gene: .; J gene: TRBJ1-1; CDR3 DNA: TGTGCCAGCAGCTTAGTCTCTGCAGCGAACACTGAAGCTTTCTTT; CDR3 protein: CASSLVSAANTEAFF
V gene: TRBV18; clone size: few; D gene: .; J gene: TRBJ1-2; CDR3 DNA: TGTGCCAGCTCCCAAGGACGGGACGGAGCCTATGGCTACACCTTC; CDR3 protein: CASSQGRDGAYGYTF